The 28 T cell receptor beta chains below come from one sample, sequenced in a study of blood T cell repertoires in COVID-19. The repertoire was sequenced with immunoSEQ multiplex PCR; TCRdb's copy has only in-frame clones and lacks some. The data hold tens of thousands of clones, with 86% observed a single time. Input material: peripheral blood. The receptors here all came from a young man with acute or convalescent COVID-19.

The chain links TRBV9 to TRBJ1-3; D unresolved. Germline CDR1 SGDLS, CDR2 YYNGEE. The CDR3 totals 16 residues. Trimming removed 4 bases at V and 1 base at J, with 15 bases between. CDR3 DNA: TGTGCCAGCAGCTCACGGTTGACAACTTCTGGAAACACCATATATTTT. Translation: CASSSRLTTSGNTIYF.

The rearrangement links TRBV9 to TRBJ2-7, with 9 bases aligning to TRBD2. Germline V gives CDR1 SGDLS, CDR2 YYNGEE. V was pared by 3 bases and J by 3 bases, with 4 bases of the junction left unmatched. This CDR3 is built from 14 residues. CDR3: CASSASGRIYEQYF. CDR3 nucleotide sequence: TGTGCCAGCAGCGCCAGCGGGAGGATCTACGAGCAGTACTTC. Based on the CDR3 plus reference TRBV9 and TRBJ2-7, the full variable domain is DSGVTQTPKHLITATGQRVTLRCSPRSGDLSVYWYQQSLDQGLQFLIQYYNGEERAKGNILERFSAQQFPDLHSELNLSSLELGDSALYFCASSASGRIYEQYFGPGTRLTVT.

The chain uses TRBV5-6 and TRBJ1-2; no reliable D call. Germline V lookup: CDR1 SGHDT, CDR2 YYEEEE. The CDR3 sequence is 13 residues long. V dropped 0 bases and J dropped 4 bases, with 7 bases sitting between them. The CDR3 sequence is CASSLERSYGYTF. CDR3 coding DNA: TGTGCCAGCAGCTTGGAACGGAGCTATGGCTACACCTTC.

The J gene is TRBJ2-2, the V gene TRBV2; maybe TRBD1 (6 bases). The V end lost 6 bases, the J end lost 1 base, and 9 bases lay between the germline ends. The CDR3 is 14 amino acids. CDR1 and CDR2 from the germline V gene are SNHLY and FYNNEI. The DNA for the CDR3 is TGTGCCAGCAGGGGGGCAGTGAACACCGGGGAGCTGTTTTTT. It specifies CASRGAVNTGELFF.

CDR3 nucleotides: TGTGCCAGCAGTGAAGGTCGGTTCGGAGGACTCCCCTTCGTC. This sequence encodes CASSEGRFGGLPFV. This chain connects TRBV2 to TRBJ2-7; D is possibly TRBD2 (5 bases). The CDR3 loop spans 14 amino acids. Germline assignment: CDR1 SNHLY and CDR2 FYNNEI.

The rearrangement uses TRBV5-6 and TRBJ1-1, with no clear D. Trimming left V 2 bases short and J 1 base short, with 3 bases between. This CDR3 has 12 amino acids. CDR1 is SGHDT, CDR2 YYEEEE, per germline. CDR3 nucleotides: TGTGCCAGCAGCTTCCGGAACACTGAAGCTTTCTTT. Amino acids: CASSFRNTEAFF.

The rearrangement links TRBV7-8 to TRBJ1-1; D remains unclear. V was pared by 5 bases and J by 11 bases, with 15 bases between. This CDR3 contains 12 residues. Germline V gives CDR1 SGHVS, CDR2 FQNEAQ. The CDR3 DNA reads as TGTGCCAGCAGCCTGCGGGGAGGAAACGCTTTCTTT. This sequence encodes CASSLRGGNAFF.

Concerning this clone: Different DNA sequences within this sample yield the same CDR3. DNA for the CDR3: TGTGCCAGCAGCTTAGTCACAGGGGGGAATGAAAAACTGTTTTTT. It codes for CASSLVTGGNEKLFF. The chain is built from TRBV7-8 and TRBJ1-4, with 8 bases identical to TRBD1. CDR3 length: 15 amino acids. The germline V gene has CDR1 SGHVS and CDR2 FQNEAQ. The V segment lost 1 base and the J segment 5 bases; nucleotides outside the gene matches: 3.

This clone was counted once. The V call is TRBV7-2, the J call TRBJ1-4, with 10 bases identical to TRBD1. The ends lost 5 bases at V and 6 bases at J; junction bases unmatched: 3. The CDR3 length is 14 residues. CDR1 SGHTA and CDR2 FQGNSA come from the germline V gene. The CDR3 spells CASSRDRGYEKLFF. CDR3 DNA: TGTGCCAGCAGCCGGGACAGGGGATATGAAAAACTGTTTTTT. Together with reference TRBV7-2 and TRBJ1-4, the CDR3 gives the full variable domain: GAGVSQSPSNKVTEKGKDVELRCDPISGHTALYWYRQSLGQGLEFLIYFQGNSAPDKSGLPSDRFSAERTGGSVSTLTIQRTQQEDSAVYLCASSRDRGYEKLFFGSGTQLSVL.

The rearrangement uses TRBV29-1 and TRBJ1-4; maybe TRBD1 (5 bases). The CDR3 is 17 residues long. V was cut by 4 bases and J by 7 bases, with 25 bases left in between. Germline CDR1 and CDR2: SQVTM and ANQGSEA. The CDR3 region is CSVVTTPHPTAGEKLFF. CDR3 DNA: TGCAGCGTTGTTACAACCCCACACCCGACAGCCGGTGAAAAACTGTTTTTT.

This clone was picked up one time. The rearrangement joins TRBV10-3 to TRBJ2-1; D not resolved. Germline values: CDR1 ENHRY, CDR2 SYGVKD. CDR3 size: 13 residues. Deletions cut 6 bases from V and 9 bases from J, with 15 bases between. The CDR3 DNA reads TGTGCCATCAGATTTGACCCCGGCGGTGAGCAGTTCTTC. Residues: CAIRFDPGGEQFF.

DNA for the CDR3: TGTGCCAGCAAGGACACAGGGTGTTGCGAGACCCAGTACTTC. Translated: CASKDTGCCETQYF. This rearrangement joins TRBV21-1 to TRBJ2-5; the table's D call, TRBD1, was not checked against the DNA. TRBV21-1 is a documented pseudogene. The CDR3 has 14 residues.

The genes are TRBV6-6 and TRBJ2-3, with 7 bases matching TRBD1. Germline CDR1 and CDR2: MNHNY and SVGAGI (reference sequence). The CDR3 runs to 16 residues. V dropped 7 bases and J dropped 0; count of bases not matched to a gene: 10. CDR3 sequence (DNA): TGTGCCAGCATCAAAAGACAGGGATTTAGCACAGATACGCAGTATTTT. It translates to CASIKRQGFSTDTQYF.

The chain joins TRBV10-2 to TRBJ2-3, with 14 bases identical to TRBD2. V was pared by 8 bases and J by 4 bases, with 14 bases of the junction left unmatched. The CDR3 length is 18 residues. In germline, CDR1 is WSHSY, CDR2 SAAADI. CDR3 region: CASVQPMGLAGVADTQYF. CDR3 coding DNA: TGCGCCAGCGTCCAACCCATGGGACTAGCGGGAGTTGCAGATACGCAGTATTTT.

This chain uses TRBV7-2 with TRBJ1-2; a possible D gene is TRBD1 (5 bases). The CDR3 has 13 amino acids. CDR1 is SGHTA, CDR2 FQGNSA, per germline. The V end lost 3 bases, the J end lost 5 bases, and 10 bases lay between the germline ends. CDR3 coding DNA: TGTGCCAGCAGCTTCGCAGGGTCTTATGGCTACACCTTC. Translated: CASSFAGSYGYTF.

The chain carries TRBV12-5 and TRBJ2-2; D not certain. Trimming removed 1 base from V and 0 bases from J, with 6 bases in between. Germline CDR1 LGHNT, CDR2 FRNRAP. The length of the CDR3 is 15 residues. In DNA, the CDR3 is TGTGCTAGTGGTTTGGGTGGCACGAACACCGGGGAGCTGTTTTTT. It encodes CASGLGGTNTGELFF.

The chain carries TRBV7-2 and TRBJ1-1; a weak D match, TRBD1 (5 bases). Deletions cut 3 bases from V and 0 bases from J, with 14 bases between. Germline CDR1 is SGHTA and CDR2 is FQGNSA. The CDR3 is 16 amino acids. The CDR3 loop reads CASSLWGKRLNTEAFF. The CDR3 DNA reads as TGTGCCAGCAGCTTGTGGGGCAAACGGTTGAACACTGAAGCTTTCTTT.

This clone appeared once. This rearrangement joins TRBV20-1 to TRBJ2-1; TRBD2 agrees at 10 bases. V dropped 3 bases and J dropped 5; count of bases not matched to a gene: 7. CDR3 length: 15 amino acids. The germline gives CDR1 DFQATT, CDR2 SNEGSKA (reference sequence). The CDR3 nucleotides read TGCAGTGCTAGTGGGCTAGCGGGAGTCCACAATGAGCAGTTCTTC. Protein: CSASGLAGVHNEQFF.

The V and J genes are TRBV30 and TRBJ2-7, with 8 bases fitting TRBD1. CDR1 is GTSNPN and CDR2 is SVGIG in the germline V gene (reference sequence). This CDR3 contains 14 residues. With 1 base clipped from V and 6 bases from J, the junction kept 8 bases outside the gene matches. In nucleotides, the CDR3 is TGTGCCTGGAGTGGGGGGACAGGTCTAAGCGAGCAGTACTTC. Protein product: CAWSGGTGLSEQYF.

The chain uses TRBV18 and TRBJ1-4; no clear D gene. CDR1 and CDR2 from the germline V gene are KGHSH and LQKENI. This CDR3 region has 15 residues. The V gene lost 3 bases and the J gene lost 3 bases, with 11 bases spanning the gap. The DNA for the CDR3 is TGTGCCAGCTCACCGCGGGGAGGGCCTAATGAAAAACTGTTTTTT. Translating it yields CASSPRGGPNEKLFF.

The genes are TRBV7-2 and TRBJ2-2; 7 bases fit TRBD1. Looked up from germline, CDR1 is SGHTA and CDR2 is FQGNSA. The CDR3 totals 15 residues. V lost 2 bases to trimming and J lost 6 bases; unmatched junction nucleotides: 6. CDR3 region: CASSLLWQGAGELFF. DNA for the CDR3: TGTGCCAGCAGCTTACTATGGCAGGGGGCCGGGGAGCTGTTTTTT.

This rearrangement joins TRBV18 to TRBJ1-1; D call uncertain. The CDR3 contains 14 residues. Germline V gene sequence: CDR1 KGHSH, CDR2 LQKENI. V was clipped by 8 bases and J by 0 bases, with 13 bases between them. The CDR3 DNA is TGTGCCAGCCGCGGGCAGAGACTGAACACTGAAGCTTTCTTT. This codes for CASRGQRLNTEAFF.

The chain links TRBV19 to TRBJ1-2; no clear D. Germline V gene lookup returns CDR1 LNHDA and CDR2 SQIVND (reference sequence). Trimming took off 1 base at V and 5 bases at J, with 8 bases between the two ends. CDR3 size: 13 residues. This CDR3 reads CASSIGRAYGYTF. The CDR3 DNA reads TGTGCCAGTAGTATAGGGCGGGCGTATGGCTACACCTTC.

This chain joins TRBV5-6 and TRBJ2-5, with 7 bases lining up with TRBD1. The CDR3 length is 15 residues. The germline gives CDR1 SGHDT, CDR2 YYEEEE. V lost 0 bases, J lost 4 bases, and 6 bases stayed unmatched. The CDR3 sequence: CASSLAGGAVETQYF. CDR3 sequence (DNA): TGTGCCAGCAGCTTGGCAGGGGGTGCCGTAGAGACCCAGTACTTC.

The chain combines TRBV7-2 with TRBJ2-3, with 12 bases identical to TRBD2. The CDR3 loop spans 17 amino acids. The germline V gene encodes CDR1 SGHTA and CDR2 FQGNSA. The ends lost 1 base at V and 2 bases at J; junction bases unmatched: 4. The CDR3 DNA reads as TGTGCCAGCAGCTTAGGGCTAGCGGGAGGGTTCACAGATACGCAGTATTTT. It translates to CASSLGLAGGFTDTQYF.

The CDR3 nucleotides read TGTGCCAGCAAATACCGGACCGGGAGGGCCATAGATACGCAGTATTTT. As protein: CASKYRTGRAIDTQYF. The rearrangement joins TRBV2 to TRBJ2-3; 8 nucleotides agree with TRBD2. There are 16 residues in the CDR3. CDR1 and CDR2 from the germline V gene are SNHLY and FYNNEI. The trim removed 7 bases at V and 5 bases at J, leaving 14 bases unmatched.

This CDR3 reads CASSLGGSAEAFF. CDR3 DNA: TGTGCCAGCAGCTTGGGCGGGAGTGCTGAAGCTTTCTTT. The chain uses TRBV5-5 and TRBJ1-1; no firm D call. The germline V gene has CDR1 SGHKS and CDR2 YYEKEE (reference sequence). The CDR3 is 13 amino acids. V was shortened by 0 bases and J by 6 bases, with 9 bases between the two germline ends. The variable domain in full, with the rest retrieved from reference TRBV5-5 and TRBJ1-1, is DAGVTQSPTHLIKTRGQQVTLRCSPISGHKSVSWYQQVLGQGPQFIFQYYEKEERGRGNFPDRFSARQFPNYSSELNVNALLLGDSALYLCASSLGGSAEAFFGQGTRLTVV.

The chain uses TRBV4-1 and TRBJ1-5; D is perhaps TRBD1 (6 bases). The CDR3 covers 15 residues. Germline V gene data show CDR1 as MGHRA and CDR2 as YSYEKL. The V gene lost 0 bases and the J gene lost 8 bases, with 14 bases spanning the gap. The CDR3 nucleotides read TGCGCCAGCAGCCAAGAGCTCAACAGGGTTGAGCCCCAGCATTTT. It codes for CASSQELNRVEPQHF.